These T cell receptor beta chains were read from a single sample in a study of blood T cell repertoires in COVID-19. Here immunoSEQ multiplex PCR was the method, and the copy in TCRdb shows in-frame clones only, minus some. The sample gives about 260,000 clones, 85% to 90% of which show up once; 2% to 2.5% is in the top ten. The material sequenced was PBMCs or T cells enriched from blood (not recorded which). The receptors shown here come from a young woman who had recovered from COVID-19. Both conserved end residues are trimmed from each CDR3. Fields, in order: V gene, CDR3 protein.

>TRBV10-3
AISEGARNTEAF
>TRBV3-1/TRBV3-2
ASSPQGLAGALGGKNIQY
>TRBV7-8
ASSPREGLAKNIQY
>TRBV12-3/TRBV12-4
ASSRDRARGYT
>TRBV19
ASRPKEIFNNEQF
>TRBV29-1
SVHPGQGKGGYT
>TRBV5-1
ASSLDRQENGSPLH
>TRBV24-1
ATRGGGDSNQPQH
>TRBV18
ASSPKQANSPLH
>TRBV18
ASSPRVEIGNSPLH
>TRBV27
ASSSVELAGNPDTQY
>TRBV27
ASSSRDRNYEQY
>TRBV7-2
ASSLQGGGNTIY
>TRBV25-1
ASSYTGNYGYT
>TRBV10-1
ASSEGQDQPQH
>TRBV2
ASTPNVSGAHGYT
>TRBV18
ASSQDRGQGQPQH
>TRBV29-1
SARGQGDYEQY
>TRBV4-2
ASSQGAGGSPGELF
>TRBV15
ATRITSEGNQPQH
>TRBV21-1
ASSPRGRVNEQY
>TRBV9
ASSRSGGSYGYT
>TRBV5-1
ASSLMGLVLNEQF
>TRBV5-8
ASSLETGAIIGSPLH
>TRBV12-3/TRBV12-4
ASSSLTDTQY
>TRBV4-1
ASSQVTGGSSYEQY
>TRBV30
AWKQVSAF
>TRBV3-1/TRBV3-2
ASSPSRTGGYT
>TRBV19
ASSIQGFQETQY
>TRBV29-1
SVDEGPYNEQF
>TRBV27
ASSQQGAGGYT
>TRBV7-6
ASSPLLAGGSTDTQY
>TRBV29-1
SVGFWGKTYEQY
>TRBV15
ATSRLLQGNTEAF
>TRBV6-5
ASRRSTVNEQF
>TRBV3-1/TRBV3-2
ASSDTSGGANEQF
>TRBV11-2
ASSTVVQDYEQY
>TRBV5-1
ASSFRSGEETQY
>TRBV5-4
ASSSGLPQPYNEQF
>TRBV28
ASSSAGTLYSNQPQH
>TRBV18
ASSADGGGQPQH
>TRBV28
ASSDDTNIPDTQY
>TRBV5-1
ASSPSTGLGTPDTQY
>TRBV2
ASTLAANTGELF
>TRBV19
ASSPLLGQGANSPLH
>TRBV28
ASRGTGAYEEQY
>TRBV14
ASSQEGGARNTEAF
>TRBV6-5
ASSATGNYGYT
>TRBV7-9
ASSLPGPGGASPLH
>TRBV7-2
ASSLGRTSITGELF
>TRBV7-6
ASSSGLAGPAVYEQY
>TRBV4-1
ASSQDDRGDEQF
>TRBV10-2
ASSVPGESSYNEQF
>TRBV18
ASSDAIHNEQF
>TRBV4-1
ASSQVSNREETQY
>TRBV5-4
ASSFRAPGNTIY
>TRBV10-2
ASKGDTGELF
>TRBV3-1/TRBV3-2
ASSQHLKLAHEQY
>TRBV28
ASSFLGQAASYEQY
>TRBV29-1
SVWGSGDNEQF